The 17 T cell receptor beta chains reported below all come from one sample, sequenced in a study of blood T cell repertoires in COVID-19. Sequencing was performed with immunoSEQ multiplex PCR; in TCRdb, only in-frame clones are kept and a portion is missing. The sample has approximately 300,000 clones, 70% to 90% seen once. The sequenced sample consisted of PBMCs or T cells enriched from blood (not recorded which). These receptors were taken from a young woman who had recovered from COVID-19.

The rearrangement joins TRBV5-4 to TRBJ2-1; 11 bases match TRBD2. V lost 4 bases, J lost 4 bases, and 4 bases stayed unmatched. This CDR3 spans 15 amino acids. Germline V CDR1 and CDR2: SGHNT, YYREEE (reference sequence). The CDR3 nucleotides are TGTGCCAGCAGCGCTGGGACTAGCGGTTACAATGAGCAGTTCTTC. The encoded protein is CASSAGTSGYNEQFF.

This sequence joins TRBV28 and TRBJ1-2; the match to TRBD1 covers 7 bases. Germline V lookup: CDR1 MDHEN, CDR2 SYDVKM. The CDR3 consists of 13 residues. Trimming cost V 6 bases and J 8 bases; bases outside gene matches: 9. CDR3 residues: CASSPVDRVGYTF. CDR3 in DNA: TGTGCCAGCAGCCCCGTCGACAGGGTCGGCTACACCTTC.

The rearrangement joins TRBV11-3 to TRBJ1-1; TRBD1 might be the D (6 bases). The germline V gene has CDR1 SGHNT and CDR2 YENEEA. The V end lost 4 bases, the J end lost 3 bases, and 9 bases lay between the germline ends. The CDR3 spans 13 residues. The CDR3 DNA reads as TGTGCCAGCAGCTCCAGGGGATACACTGAAGCTTTCTTT. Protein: CASSSRGYTEAFF. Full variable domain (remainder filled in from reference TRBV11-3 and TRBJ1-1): EAGVVQSPRYKIIEKKQPVAFWCNPISGHNTLYWYLQNLGQGPELLIRYENEEAVDDSQLPKDRFSAERLKGVDSTLKIQPAELGDSAVYLCASSSRGYTEAFFGQGTRLTVV.

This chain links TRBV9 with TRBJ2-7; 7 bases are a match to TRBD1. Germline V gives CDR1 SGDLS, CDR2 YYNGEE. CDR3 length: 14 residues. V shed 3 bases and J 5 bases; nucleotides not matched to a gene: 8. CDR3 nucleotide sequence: TGTGCCAGCAGCGCGGCAGGGGGAATCGACGAGCAGTACTTC. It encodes CASSAAGGIDEQYF.

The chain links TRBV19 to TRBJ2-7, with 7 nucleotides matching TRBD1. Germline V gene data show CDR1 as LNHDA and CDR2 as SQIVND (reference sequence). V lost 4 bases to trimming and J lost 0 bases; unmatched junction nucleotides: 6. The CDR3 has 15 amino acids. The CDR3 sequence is CASSNRQGSSYEQYF. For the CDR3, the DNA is TGTGCCAGTAGTAACAGACAGGGCAGCTCCTACGAGCAGTACTTC.

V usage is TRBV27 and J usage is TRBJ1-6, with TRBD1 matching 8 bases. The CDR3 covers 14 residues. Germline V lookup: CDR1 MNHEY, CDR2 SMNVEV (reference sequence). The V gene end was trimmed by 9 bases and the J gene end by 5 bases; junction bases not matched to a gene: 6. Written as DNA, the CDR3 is TGTGCCAGTCGGACAGGGTACAATAATTCACCCCTCCACTTT. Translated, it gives CASRTGYNNSPLHF.

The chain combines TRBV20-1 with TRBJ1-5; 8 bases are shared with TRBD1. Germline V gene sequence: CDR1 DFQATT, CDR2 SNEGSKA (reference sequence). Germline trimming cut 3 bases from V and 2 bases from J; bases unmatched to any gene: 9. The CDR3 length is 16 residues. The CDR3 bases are TGCAGTGCTAGTCCTGGGACAGGCCTTCGCAATCAGCCCCAGCATTTT. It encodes CSASPGTGLRNQPQHF.

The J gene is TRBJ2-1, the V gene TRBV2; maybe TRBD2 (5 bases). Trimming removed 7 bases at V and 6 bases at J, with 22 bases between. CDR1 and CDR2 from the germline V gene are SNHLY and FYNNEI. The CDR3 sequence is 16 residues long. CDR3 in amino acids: CASMIQEGLVSNEQFF. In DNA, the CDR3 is TGTGCCAGCATGATCCAAGAGGGCCTAGTCTCCAATGAGCAGTTCTTC. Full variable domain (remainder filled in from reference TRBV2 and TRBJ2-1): EPEVTQTPSHQVTQMGQEVILRCVPISNHLYFYWYRQILGQKVEFLVSFYNNEISEKSEIFDDQFSVERPDGSNFTLKIRSTKLEDSAMYFCASMIQEGLVSNEQFFGPGTRLTVL.

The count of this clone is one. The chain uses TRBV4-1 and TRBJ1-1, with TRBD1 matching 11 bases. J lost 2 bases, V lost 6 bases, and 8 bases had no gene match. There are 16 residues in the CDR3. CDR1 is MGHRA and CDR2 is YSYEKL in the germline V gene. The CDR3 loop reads CASSYGQGAGNTEAFF. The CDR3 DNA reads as TGCGCCAGCAGTTATGGACAGGGGGCGGGAAACACTGAAGCTTTCTTT.

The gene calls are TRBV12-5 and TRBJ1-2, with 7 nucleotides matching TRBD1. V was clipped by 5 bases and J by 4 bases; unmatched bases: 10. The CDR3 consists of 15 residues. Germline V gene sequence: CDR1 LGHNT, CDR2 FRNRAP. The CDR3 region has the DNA TGTGCTAGTGGTCTCCTAGGGGGCGCGACCTATGGCTACACCTTC. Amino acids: CASGLLGGATYGYTF.

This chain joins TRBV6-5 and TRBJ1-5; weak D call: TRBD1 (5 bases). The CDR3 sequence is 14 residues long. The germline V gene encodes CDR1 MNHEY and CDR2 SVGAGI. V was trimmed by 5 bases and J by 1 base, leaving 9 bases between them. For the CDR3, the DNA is TGTGCCAGCAGTCCACGACAGAGCAATCAGCCCCAGCATTTT. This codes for CASSPRQSNQPQHF.

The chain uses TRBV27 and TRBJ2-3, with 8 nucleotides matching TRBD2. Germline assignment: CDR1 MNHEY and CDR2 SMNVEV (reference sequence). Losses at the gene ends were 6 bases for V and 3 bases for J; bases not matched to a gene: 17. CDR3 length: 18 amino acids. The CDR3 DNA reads TGTGCCAGCAGCCACCTTCTGCGGGGGGTTATAGGTACAGATACGCAGTATTTT. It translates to CASSHLLRGVIGTDTQYF.

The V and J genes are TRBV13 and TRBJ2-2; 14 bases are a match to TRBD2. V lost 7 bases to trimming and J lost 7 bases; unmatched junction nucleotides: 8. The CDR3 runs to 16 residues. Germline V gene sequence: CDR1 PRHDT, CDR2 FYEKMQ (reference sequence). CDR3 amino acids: CASTWAGLAGVGELFF. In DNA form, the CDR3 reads TGTGCCAGCACCTGGGCGGGACTAGCGGGAGTCGGGGAGCTGTTTTTT.

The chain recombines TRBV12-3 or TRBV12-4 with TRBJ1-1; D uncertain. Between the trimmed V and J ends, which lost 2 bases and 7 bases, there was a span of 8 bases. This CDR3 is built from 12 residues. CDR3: CASSLTYGEAFF. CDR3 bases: TGTGCCAGCAGTTTAACCTATGGTGAAGCTTTCTTT.

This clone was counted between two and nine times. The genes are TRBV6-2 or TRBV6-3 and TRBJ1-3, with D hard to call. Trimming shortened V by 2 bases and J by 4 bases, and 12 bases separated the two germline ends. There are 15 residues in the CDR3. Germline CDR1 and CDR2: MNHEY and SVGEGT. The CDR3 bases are TGTGCCAGCAGTTACATCGTCGGGGTCGGAAACACCATATATTTT. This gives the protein CASSYIVGVGNTIYF.

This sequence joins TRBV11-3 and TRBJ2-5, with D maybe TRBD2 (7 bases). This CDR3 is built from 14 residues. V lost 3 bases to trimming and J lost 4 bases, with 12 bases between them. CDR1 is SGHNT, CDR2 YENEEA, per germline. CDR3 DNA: TGTGCCAGCAGCTTCGGGGGGCCGCCAGAGACCCAGTACTTC. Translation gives CASSFGGPPETQYF. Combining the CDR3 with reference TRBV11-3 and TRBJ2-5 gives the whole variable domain EAGVVQSPRYKIIEKKQPVAFWCNPISGHNTLYWYLQNLGQGPELLIRYENEEAVDDSQLPKDRFSAERLKGVDSTLKIQPAELGDSAVYLCASSFGGPPETQYFGPGTRLLVL.

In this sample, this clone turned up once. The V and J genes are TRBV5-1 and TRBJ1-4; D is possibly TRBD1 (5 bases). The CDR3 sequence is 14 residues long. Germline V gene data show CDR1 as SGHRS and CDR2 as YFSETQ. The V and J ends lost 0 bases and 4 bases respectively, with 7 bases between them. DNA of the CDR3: TGCGCCAGCAGCTTGGACAGGAATAATGAAAAACTGTTTTTT. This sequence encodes CASSLDRNNEKLFF.